This T cell receptor (beta chain) emerged from a study of PD-L1 blockade in urothelial cancer. About the research overall: Males with urothelial cancer arising in the bladder constituted about 85% of the roughly 30 patients. A median about 140,000 T cells were found in blood samples. Study-level results: By 3 weeks, tumor-associated blood clones had expanded more in durable-benefit patients.

Concerning this clone: Its target is not known.

TCRdb keeps only in-frame clones here, not all; method: immunoSEQ multiplex PCR. Altogether 70,000 to 75,000 clones are present, approximately 87% being singletons, with the ten largest covering under 6%. As for time point: pretreatment peripheral blood. Peripheral blood mononuclear cells were collected from every patient before and during treatment, yielding between 1 and 8 samples per patient. The receptor's source is a man in his sixties or seventies with urothelial cancer. The specimen was PBMCs, collected around atezolizumab (anti-PD-L1) treatment.

The CDR3 DNA sequence: TGTGCCAGCAGTCCCCGTCAGGCCCCTGGATACGAGCAGTACTTC. Amino acids: CASSPRQAPGYEQYF. The chain uses TRBV6-5 and TRBJ2-7, with D hard to call. Germline CDR1 MNHEY, CDR2 SVGAGI. V shed 5 bases and J shed 4 bases, with 18 bases lying between them. The CDR3 spans 15 residues.